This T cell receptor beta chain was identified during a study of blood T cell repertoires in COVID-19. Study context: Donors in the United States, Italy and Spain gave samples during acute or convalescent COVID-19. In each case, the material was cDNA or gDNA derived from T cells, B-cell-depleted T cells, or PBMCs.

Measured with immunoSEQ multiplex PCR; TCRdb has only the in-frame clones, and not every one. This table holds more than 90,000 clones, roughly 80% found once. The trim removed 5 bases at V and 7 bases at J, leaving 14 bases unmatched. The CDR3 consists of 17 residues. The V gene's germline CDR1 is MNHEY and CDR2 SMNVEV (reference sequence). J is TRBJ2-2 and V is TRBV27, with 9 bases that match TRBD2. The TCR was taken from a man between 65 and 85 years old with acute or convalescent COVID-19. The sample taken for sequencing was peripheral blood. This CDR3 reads CASSPLPSGGIGGELFF. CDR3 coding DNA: TGTGCCAGCAGTCCCCTCCCCAGCGGGGGGATTGGCGGGGAGCTGTTTTTT.